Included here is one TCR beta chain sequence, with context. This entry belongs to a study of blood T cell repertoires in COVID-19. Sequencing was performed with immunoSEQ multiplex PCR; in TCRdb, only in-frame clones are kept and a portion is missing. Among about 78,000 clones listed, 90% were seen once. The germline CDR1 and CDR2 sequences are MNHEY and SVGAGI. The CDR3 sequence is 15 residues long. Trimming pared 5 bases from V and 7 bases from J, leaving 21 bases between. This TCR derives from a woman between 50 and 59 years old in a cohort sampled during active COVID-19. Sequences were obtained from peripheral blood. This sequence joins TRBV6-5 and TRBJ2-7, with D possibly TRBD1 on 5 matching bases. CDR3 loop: CASSRRQTSLGEQYF. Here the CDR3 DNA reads TGTGCCAGCAGTCGCAGACAGACCTCGCTGGGGGAGCAGTACTTC.